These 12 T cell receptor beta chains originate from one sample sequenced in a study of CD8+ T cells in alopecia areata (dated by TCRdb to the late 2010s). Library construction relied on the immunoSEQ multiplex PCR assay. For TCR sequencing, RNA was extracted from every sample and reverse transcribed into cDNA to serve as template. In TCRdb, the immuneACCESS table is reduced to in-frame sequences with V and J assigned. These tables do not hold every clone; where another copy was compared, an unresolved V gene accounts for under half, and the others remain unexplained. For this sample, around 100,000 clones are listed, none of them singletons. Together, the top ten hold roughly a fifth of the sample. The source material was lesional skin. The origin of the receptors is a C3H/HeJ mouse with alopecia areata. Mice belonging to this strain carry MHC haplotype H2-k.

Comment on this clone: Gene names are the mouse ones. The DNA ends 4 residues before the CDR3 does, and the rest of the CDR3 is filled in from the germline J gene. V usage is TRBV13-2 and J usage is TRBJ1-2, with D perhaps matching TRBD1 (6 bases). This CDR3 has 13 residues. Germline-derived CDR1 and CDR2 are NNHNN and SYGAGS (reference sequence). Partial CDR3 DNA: TGTGCCAGCGGTGACGTGGGGGGGCCC. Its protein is CASGDVGGP. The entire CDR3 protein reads CASGDVGGPDYTF.

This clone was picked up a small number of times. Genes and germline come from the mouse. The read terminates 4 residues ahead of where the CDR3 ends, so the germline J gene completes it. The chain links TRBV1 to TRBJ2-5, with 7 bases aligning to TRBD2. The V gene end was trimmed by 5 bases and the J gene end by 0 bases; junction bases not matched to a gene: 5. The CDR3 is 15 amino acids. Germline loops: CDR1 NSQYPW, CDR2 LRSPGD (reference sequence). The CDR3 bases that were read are TGCACCTGCAGTCGGACTGGCTTTAACCAAGAC. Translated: CTCSRTGFNQD. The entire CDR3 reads CTCSRTGFNQDTQYF.

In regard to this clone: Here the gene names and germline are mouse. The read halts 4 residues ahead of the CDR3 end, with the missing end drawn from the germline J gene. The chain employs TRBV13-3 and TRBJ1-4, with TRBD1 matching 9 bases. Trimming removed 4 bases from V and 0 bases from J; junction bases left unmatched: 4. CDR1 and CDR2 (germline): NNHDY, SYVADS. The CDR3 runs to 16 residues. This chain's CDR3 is CASSSGQGISNERLFF. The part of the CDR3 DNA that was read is TGTGCCAGCAGTTCGGGACAGGGCATTTCCAACGAA.

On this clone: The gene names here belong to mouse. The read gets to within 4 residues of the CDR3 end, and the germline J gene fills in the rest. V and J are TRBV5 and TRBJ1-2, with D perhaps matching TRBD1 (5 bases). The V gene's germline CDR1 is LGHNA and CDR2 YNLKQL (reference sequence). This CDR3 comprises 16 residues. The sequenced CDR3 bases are TGTGCCAGCAGCCAAGATGGATGGGGGGAGGTGAAC. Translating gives CASSQDGWGEVN. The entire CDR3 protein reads CASSQDGWGEVNDYTF.

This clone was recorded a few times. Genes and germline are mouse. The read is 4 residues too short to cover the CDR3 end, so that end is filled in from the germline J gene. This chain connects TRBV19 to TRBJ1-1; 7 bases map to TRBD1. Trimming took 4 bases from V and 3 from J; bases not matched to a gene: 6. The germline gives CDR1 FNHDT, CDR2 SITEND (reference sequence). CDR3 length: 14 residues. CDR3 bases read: TGTGCCAGCAGTTCAAGGACAGGCGACACA. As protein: CASSSRTGDT. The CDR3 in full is CASSSRTGDTEVFF.

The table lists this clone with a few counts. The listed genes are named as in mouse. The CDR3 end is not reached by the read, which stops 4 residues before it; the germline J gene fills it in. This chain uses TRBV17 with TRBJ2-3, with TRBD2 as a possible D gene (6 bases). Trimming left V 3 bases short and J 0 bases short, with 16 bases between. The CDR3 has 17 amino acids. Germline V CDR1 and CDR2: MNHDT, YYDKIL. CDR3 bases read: TGTGCTAGCAGTAGCCGGGGGTGGGGGACTAGTGCAGAA. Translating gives CASSSRGWGTSAE. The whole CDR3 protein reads CASSSRGWGTSAETLYF.

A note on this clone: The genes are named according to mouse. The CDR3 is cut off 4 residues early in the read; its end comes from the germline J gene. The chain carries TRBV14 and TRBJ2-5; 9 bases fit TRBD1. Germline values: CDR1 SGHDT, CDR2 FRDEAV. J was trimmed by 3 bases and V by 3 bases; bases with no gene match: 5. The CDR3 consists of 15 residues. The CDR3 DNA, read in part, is TGTGCCAGCAGTTACTCGGACAGGGGTCAAGAC. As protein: CASSYSDRGQD. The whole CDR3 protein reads CASSYSDRGQDTQYF.

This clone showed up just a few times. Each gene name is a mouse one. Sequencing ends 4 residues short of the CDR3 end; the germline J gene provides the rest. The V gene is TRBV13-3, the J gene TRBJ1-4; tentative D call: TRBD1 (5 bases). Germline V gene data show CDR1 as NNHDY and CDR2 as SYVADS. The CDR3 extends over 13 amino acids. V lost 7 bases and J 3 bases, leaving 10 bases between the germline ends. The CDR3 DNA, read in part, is TGTGCCAGCGGTCGGGGGGCCAACGAA. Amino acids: CASGRGANE. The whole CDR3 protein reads CASGRGANERLFF.

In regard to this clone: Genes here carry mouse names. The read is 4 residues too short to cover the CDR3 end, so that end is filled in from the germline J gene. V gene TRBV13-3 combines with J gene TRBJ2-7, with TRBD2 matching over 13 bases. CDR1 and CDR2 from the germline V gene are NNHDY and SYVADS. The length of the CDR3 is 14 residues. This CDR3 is CASHPGLGGYEQYF. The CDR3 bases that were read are TGTGCCAGCCACCCGGGACTGGGGGGGTAT.

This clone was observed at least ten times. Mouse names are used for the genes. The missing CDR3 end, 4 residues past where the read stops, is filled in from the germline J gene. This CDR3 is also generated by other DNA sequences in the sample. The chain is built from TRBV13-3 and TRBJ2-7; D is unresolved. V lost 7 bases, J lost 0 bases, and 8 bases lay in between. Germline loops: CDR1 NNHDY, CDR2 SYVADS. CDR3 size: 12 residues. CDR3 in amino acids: CASSGLSYEQYF. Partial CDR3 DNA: TGTGCCAGCTCTGGCCTCTCCTAT.

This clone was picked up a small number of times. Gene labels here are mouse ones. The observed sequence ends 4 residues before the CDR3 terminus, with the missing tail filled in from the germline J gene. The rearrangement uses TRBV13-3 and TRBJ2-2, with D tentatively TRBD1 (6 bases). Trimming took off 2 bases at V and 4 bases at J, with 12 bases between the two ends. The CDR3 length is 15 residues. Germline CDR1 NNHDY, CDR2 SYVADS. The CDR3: CASSEVRGGTGQLYF. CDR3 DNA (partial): TGTGCCAGCAGTGAAGTCAGGGGCGGCACCGGG. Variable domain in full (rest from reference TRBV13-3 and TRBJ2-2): EAAVTQSPRSKVAVTGGKVTLSCHQTNNHDYMYWYRQDTGHGLRLIHYSYVADSTEKGDIPDGYKASRPSQENFSLILELASLSQTAVYFCASSEVRGGTGQLYFGEGSKLTVL.

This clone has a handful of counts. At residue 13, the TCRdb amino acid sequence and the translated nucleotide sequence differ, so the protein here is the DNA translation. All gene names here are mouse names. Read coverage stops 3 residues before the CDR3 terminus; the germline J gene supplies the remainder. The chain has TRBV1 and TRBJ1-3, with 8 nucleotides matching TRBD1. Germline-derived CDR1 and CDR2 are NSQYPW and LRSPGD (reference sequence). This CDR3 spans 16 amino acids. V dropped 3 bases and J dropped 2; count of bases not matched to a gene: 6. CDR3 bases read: TGCACCTGCAGTGCCCCGGACAGGGCGACTGGAAATACG. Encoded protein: CTCSAPDRATGNT. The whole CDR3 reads CTCSAPDRATGNTLYF.